The rows below give T cell receptor beta chains drawn from one sample of a study of T cell responses to AZD1222 COVID-19 vaccine. TCRdb keeps only in-frame clones here, not all; method: immunoSEQ multiplex PCR. The repertoire includes tens of thousands of clones, 60% to 85% of them detected once, and under 4.5% sits in the top ten. Sequenced material: peripheral blood, taken 28 days after the second AZD1222 dose. Source of these receptors: an adult who received the AZD1222 COVID-19 vaccine. CDR3s include the opening cysteine and the closing phenylalanine or tryptophan. A D gene is named only where the DNA matches it firmly. Clone size is not always given. Where it is, it says once, few, many or a class for expanded clones.

>.|12|TRBV28|TRBJ2-7|.
CASTSGPNEQYF
TGTGCCAGCACTTCGGGGCCGAACGAGCAGTACTTC
>TRBD1|16|TRBV19|TRBJ2-3|.
CASSMRGQGSTDTQYF
TGTGCCAGTAGTATGAGAGGACAGGGGAGCACAGATACGCAGTATTTT
>.|15|TRBV6-5|TRBJ1-6|.
CASSDSGRVYSPLHF
TGTGCCAGCAGCGACTCGGGCAGGGTGTATTCACCCCTCCACTTT
>TRBD1|15|TRBV6-5|TRBJ1-1|.
CASSYSGQGGTEAFF
TGTGCCAGCAGTTACTCGGGACAGGGGGGGACTGAAGCTTTCTTT
>.|15|TRBV7-8|TRBJ2-1|once
CASSLDHPSYNEQFF
TGTGCCAGCAGCTTGGACCACCCCTCCTACAATGAGCAGTTCTTC
>.|13|TRBV18|TRBJ2-7|.
CASSPDRDYEQYF
TGTGCCAGCTCGCCGGACAGAGACTACGAGCAGTACTTC
>.|14|TRBV19|TRBJ1-3|once
CASNWWDSGNTIYF
TGTGCCAGTAACTGGTGGGACTCTGGAAACACCATATATTTT
>.|16|TRBV2|TRBJ1-4|.
CASSEGRAGLQEKLFF
TGTGCCAGCAGTGAAGGACGGGCAGGCCTTCAAGAAAAACTGTTTTTT
>TRBD1|17|TRBV16|TRBJ2-1|.
CASSLRQGGVSYNEQFF
TGTGCCAGCAGCTTGAGACAGGGGGGGGTCTCCTACAATGAGCAGTTCTTC
>TRBD2|16|TRBV5-1|TRBJ2-7|.
CASSEGLAGTGYEQYF
TGCGCCAGCAGCGAAGGACTAGCGGGGACCGGGTACGAGCAGTACTTC
>.|12|TRBV7-9|TRBJ2-1|.
CASSFGSNEQFF
TGTGCCAGCAGCTTCGGGAGTAATGAGCAGTTCTTC
>.|16|TRBV7-7|TRBJ2-5|.
CASSLTDPPGEETQYF
TGTGCTAGCAGCTTGACAGATCCTCCGGGGGAAGAGACCCAGTACTTC
>.|15|TRBV6-5|TRBJ2-2|.
CASSAIGGSAWELFF
TGTGCCAGCAGCGCCATTGGAGGGTCGGCATGGGAGCTGTTTTTT
>.|14|TRBV2|TRBJ2-1|.
CASMRSSDSNEQFF
TGTGCCAGCATGCGGAGTTCGGATAGCAATGAGCAGTTCTTC